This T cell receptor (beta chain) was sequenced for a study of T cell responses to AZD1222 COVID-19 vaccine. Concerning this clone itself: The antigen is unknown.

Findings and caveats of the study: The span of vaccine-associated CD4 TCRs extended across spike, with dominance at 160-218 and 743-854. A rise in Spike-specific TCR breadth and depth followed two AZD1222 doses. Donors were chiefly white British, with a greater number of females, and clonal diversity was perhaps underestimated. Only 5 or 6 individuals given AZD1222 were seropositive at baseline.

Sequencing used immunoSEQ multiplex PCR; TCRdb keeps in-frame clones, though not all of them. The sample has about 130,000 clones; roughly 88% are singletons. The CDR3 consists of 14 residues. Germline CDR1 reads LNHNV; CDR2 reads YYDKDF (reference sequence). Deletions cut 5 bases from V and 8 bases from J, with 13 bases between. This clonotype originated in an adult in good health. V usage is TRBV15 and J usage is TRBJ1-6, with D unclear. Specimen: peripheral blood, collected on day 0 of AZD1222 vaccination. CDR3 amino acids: CATSGGSSYSPLHF. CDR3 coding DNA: TGTGCCACCAGCGGAGGGTCATCATATTCACCCCTCCACTTT.